This TCR beta chain was retrieved from a study of T cells in narcolepsy listed by TCRdb under 2018. Study-level background: The study enrolled patients with narcolepsy type 1 or type 2 (NT1, NT2) together with healthy control donors. To look for autoreactive T cells in narcolepsy patients that target self-antigens of hypocretin neurons (hypocretin, TRIB2), the study used TCR Vbeta sequencing to follow clonotypes in blood and CSF. What the work shows at the level of the full study, not this receptor alone: Patients and controls had comparable numbers of sequenced blood memory CD4+ clonotypes, averaging about 40,000 and 33,000, respectively. Some blood memory CD4+ repertoires from patients and controls contained no sequences matching autoreactive T cell clones. According to the report, autoreactive clonotypes were detected serially in the blood of the same patients and of different patients, but not in healthy controls. HCRT-specific and TRIB2-specific autoreactive clonotypes were highlighted in plots that compared CD4+ T cell clonotypes in CSF versus blood from the same patient.

The germline V end is reduced by 3 bases and the J end by 6 bases; junction bases left unmatched: 10. Taken from the germline V gene, the CDR1 and CDR2 loops are SGDLS and YYNGEE. Its CDR3 holds 15 amino acids, cysteine through phenylalanine. The read is trimmed to its CDR3 DNA, 45 bases read in frame from base 1. For TCR Vbeta sequencing, memory CD4+ T cells were sorted ex vivo from the peripheral blood of both healthy controls and narcolepsy patients. Library generation was performed with the immunoSEQ multiplex PCR assay. The source is immuneACCESS, and TCRdb retained only in-frame sequences with V and J called. Part of the clones is not carried over; for the studies checked, unresolved V genes explain less than half of this, and the remainder is unexplained. The sample table contains 35,000 or so clones; only one count was recorded for approximately 85% of them. 1.5% to 2% of the sample belongs to the ten largest clones.

Regarding this clone: It lacks a known antigen. Per-base qualities were not stored, and no clone one base away is much larger.

This receptor was obtained from a human donor with narcolepsy. The sample comprised CD45RA- memory CD4+ T cells from PBMCs. Per the publication, the cell subset or site label means: memory T cells sorted ex vivo from peripheral blood. The rearranged segments are TRBV9 and TRBJ1-2, with 8 junctional bases fitting TRBD1. The CDR3 region: CASSALVRGQDGYTF. The nucleotide sequence reads TGTGCCAGCAGCGCCCTAGTCAGGGGGCAGGATGGCTACACCTTC. When the CDR3 is completed using the reference TRBV9 and TRBJ1-2 genes on either side, the full variable domain is DSGVTQTPKHLITATGQRVTLRCSPRSGDLSVYWYQQSLDQGLQFLIQYYNGEERAKGNILERFSAQQFPDLHSELNLSSLELGDSALYFCASSALVRGQDGYTFGSGTRLTVV.